This entry describes one T cell receptor (beta chain). This entry belongs to a study of blood T cell repertoires in COVID-19. About the research overall: Sites across the United States, Italy and Spain contributed samples from acute and convalescent COVID-19.

Germline V lookup: CDR1 KGHSH, CDR2 LQKENI. CDR3 length: 17 amino acids. The J segment lost 0 bases and the V segment lost 1 base, leaving 8 bases of the junction unmatched. Profiling relied on immunoSEQ multiplex PCR, and the TCRdb table lists in-frame clones only, not all of them. The sample comprises about 120,000 clones, 65% to 85% of which are singletons, and 4% to 5.5% rests with the top ten. This sequence was found in a woman between 65 and 79 years old with acute or convalescent COVID-19. Material: peripheral blood. J is TRBJ2-5 and V is TRBV18; the match to TRBD2 covers 7 bases. For the CDR3, the DNA is TGTGCCAGCTCACCACAGCGGGGAAGATTAAACCAAGAGACCCAGTACTTC. Protein sequence: CASSPQRGRLNQETQYF.